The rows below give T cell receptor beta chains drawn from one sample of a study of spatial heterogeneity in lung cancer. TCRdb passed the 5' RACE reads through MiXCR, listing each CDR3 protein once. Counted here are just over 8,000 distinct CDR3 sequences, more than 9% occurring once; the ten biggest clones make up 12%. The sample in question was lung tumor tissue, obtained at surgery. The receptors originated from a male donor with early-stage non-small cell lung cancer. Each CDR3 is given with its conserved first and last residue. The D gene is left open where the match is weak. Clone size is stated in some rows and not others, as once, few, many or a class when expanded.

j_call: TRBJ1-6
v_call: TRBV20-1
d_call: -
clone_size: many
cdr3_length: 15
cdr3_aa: CSAKPGSSYNSPLHF
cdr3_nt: TGCAGTGCTAAGCCCGGGAGCTCCTATAATTCACCCCTCCACTTT

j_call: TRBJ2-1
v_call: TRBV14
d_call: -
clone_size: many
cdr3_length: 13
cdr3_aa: CASSWGTYNEQFF
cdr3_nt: TGTGCCAGCAGCTGGGGAACCTACAATGAGCAGTTCTTC

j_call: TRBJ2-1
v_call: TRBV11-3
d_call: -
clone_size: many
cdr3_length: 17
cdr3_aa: CASSLDPARGVYNEQFF
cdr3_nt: TGTGCCAGCAGCTTAGATCCCGCTAGGGGGGTCTACAATGAGCAGTTCTTC

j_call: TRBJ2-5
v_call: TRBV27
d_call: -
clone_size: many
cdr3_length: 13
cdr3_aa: CASSPRAAETQYF
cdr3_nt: TGTGCCAGCAGTCCCCGCGCCGCAGAGACCCAGTACTTC

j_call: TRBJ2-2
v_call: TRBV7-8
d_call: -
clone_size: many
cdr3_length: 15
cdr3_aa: CASSLVHPGAGELFF
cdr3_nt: TGTGCCAGCAGCTTAGTTCATCCCGGGGCCGGGGAGCTGTTTTTT

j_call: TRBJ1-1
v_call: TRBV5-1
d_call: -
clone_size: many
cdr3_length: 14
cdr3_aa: CASSLVTPNTEAFF
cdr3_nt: TGCGCCAGCAGCTTGGTTACCCCGAACACTGAAGCTTTCTTT

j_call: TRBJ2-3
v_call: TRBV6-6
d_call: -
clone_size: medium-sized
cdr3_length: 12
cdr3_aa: CASSSGADTQYF
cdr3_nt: TGTGCCAGCAGTTCGGGGGCCGATACGCAGTATTTT

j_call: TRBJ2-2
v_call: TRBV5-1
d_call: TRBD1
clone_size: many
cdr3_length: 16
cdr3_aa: CASSLRGTGSTGELFF
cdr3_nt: TGCGCCAGCAGCTTACGCGGGACAGGGAGCACCGGGGAGCTGTTTTTT

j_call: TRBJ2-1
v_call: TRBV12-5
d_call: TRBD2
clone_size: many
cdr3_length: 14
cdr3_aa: CASGLGLAGAEQFF
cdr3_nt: TGTGCTAGTGGTTTGGGACTAGCGGGGGCTGAGCAGTTCTTC

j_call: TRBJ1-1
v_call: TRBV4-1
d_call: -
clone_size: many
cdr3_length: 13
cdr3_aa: CASTLGEGTEAFF
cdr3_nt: TGCGCCAGCACGCTGGGGGAAGGAACTGAAGCTTTCTTT

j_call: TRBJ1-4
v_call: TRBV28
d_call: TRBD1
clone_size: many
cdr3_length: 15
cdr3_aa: CASSLRQGWLEKLFF
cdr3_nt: TGTGCCAGCAGTTTACGACAGGGTTGGTTGGAAAAACTGTTTTTT

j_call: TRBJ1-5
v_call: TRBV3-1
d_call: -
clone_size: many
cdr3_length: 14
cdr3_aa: CASSQGAALGPQHF
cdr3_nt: TGTGCCAGCAGCCAAGGGGCAGCCCTTGGGCCCCAGCATTTT

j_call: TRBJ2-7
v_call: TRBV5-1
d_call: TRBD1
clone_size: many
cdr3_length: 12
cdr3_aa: CASSLAGTGSYF
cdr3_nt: TGCGCCAGCAGCTTAGCCGGGACAGGCTCATACTTC

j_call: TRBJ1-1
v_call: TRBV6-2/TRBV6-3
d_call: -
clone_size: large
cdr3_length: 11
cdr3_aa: CASSMNTEAFF
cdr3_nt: TGTGCCAGCAGTATGAACACTGAAGCTTTCTTT

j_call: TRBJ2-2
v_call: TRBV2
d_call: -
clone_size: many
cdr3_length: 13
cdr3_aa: CASSVLASGELFF
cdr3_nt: TGTGCCAGCAGTGTCCTAGCGTCCGGGGAGCTGTTTTTT

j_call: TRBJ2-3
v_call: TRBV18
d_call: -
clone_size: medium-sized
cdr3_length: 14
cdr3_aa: CASSPPTVRDTQYF
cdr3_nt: TGTGCCAGCTCACCCCCGACGGTCCGGGATACGCAGTATTTT

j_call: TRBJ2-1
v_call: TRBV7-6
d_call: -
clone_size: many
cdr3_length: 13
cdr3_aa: CASSLALDNEQFF
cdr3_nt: TGTGCCAGCAGCTTAGCCCTAGACAATGAGCAGTTCTTC

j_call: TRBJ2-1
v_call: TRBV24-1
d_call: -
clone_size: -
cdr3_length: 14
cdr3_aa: CATSDYREGNEQFF
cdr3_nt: TGTGCCACCAGTGACTACAGGGAGGGTAATGAGCAGTTCTTC

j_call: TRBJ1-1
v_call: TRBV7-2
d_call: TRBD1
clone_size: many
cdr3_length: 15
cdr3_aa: CASSPRGGWDTEAFF
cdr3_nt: TGTGCCAGCAGCCCCCGAGGGGGCTGGGACACTGAAGCTTTCTTT

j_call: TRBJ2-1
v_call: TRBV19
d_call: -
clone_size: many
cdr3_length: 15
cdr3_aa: CASTDRAGRFGEQFF
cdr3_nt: TGTGCCAGTACCGATAGGGCGGGGCGCTTCGGTGAGCAGTTCTTC

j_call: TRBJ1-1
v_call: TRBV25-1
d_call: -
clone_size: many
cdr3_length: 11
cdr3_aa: CASRLGTEAFF
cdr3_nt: TGTGCCAGCAGGTTGGGCACTGAAGCTTTCTTT

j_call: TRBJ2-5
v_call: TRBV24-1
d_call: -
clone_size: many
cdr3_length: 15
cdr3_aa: CATSDYWGDQETQYF
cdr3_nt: TGTGCCACCAGTGATTACTGGGGGGATCAAGAGACCCAGTACTTC

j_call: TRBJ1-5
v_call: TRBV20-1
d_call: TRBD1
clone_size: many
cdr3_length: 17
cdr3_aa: CSARLDQGARNNQPQHF
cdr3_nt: TGCAGTGCTAGGTTAGATCAGGGGGCGCGGAACAATCAGCCCCAGCATTTT

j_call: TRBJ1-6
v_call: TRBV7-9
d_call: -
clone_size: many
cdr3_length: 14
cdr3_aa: CASSLETVGGSLHF
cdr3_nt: TGTGCCAGCAGCTTAGAAACCGTAGGGGGTTCCCTCCACTTT

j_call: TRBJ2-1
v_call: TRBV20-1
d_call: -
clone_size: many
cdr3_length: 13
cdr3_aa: CSEFDSSGNEQFF
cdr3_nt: TGCAGTGAATTCGACAGCTCAGGCAATGAGCAGTTCTTC

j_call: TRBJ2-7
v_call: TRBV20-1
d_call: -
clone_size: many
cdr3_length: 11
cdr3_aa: CSAILRGEQYF
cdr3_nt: TGCAGTGCTATCTTAAGGGGGGAGCAGTACTTC

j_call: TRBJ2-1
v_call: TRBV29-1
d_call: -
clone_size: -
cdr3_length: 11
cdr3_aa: CSVVRSLKKFF
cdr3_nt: TGCAGCGTTGTTAGGTCTCTCAAAAAGTTCTTC

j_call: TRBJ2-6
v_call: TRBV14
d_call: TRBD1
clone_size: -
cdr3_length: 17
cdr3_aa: CASSPYRGISGANVLTF
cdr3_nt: TGTGCCAGCAGCCCCTACAGGGGAATCTCTGGGGCCAACGTCCTGACTTTC

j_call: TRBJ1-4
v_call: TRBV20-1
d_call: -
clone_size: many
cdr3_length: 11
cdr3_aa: CSARDREKLFF
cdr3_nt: TGCAGTGCTAGAGATCGCGAAAAACTGTTTTTT

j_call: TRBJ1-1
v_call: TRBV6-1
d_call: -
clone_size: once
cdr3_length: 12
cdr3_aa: CASGRGRTEAFF
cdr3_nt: TGTGCCAGCGGCCGGGGGAGGACTGAAGCTTTCTTT

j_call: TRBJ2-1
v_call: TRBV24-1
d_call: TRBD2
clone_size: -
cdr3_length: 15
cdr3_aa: CATSTPRGSGNEQFF
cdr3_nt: TGTGCCACTTCCACCCCCCGCGGGAGTGGTAATGAGCAGTTCTTC

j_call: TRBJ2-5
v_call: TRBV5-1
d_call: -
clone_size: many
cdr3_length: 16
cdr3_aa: CASSAYGVGSQETQYF
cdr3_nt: TGCGCCAGCAGCGCATACGGGGTGGGATCACAAGAGACCCAGTACTTC

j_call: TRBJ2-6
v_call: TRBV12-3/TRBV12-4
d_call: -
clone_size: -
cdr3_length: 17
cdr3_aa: CASSTDGTLSGANVLTF
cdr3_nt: TGTGCCAGCAGTACCGACGGGACCCTCTCTGGGGCCAACGTCCTGACTTTC

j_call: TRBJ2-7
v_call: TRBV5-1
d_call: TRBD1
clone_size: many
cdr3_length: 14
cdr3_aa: CASSLRQGNLEQYF
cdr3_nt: TGCGCCAGCAGCTTAAGACAGGGAAATCTCGAGCAGTACTTC

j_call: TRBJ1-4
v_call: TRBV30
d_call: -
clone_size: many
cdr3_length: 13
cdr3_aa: CAWRGDDNEKLFF
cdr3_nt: TGTGCCTGGCGGGGGGACGATAATGAAAAACTGTTTTTT

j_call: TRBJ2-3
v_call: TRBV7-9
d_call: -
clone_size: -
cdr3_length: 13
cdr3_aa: CASSLTSSDTQYF
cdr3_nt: TGTGCCAGCAGCTTAACCTCTTCAGATACGCAGTATTTT

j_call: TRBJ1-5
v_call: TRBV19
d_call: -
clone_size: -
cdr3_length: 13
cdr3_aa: CASSTFANQPQHF
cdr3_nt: TGTGCCAGTAGTACCTTTGCCAATCAGCCCCAGCATTTT

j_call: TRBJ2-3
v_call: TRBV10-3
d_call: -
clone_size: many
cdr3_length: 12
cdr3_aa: CAISQGVNTQYF
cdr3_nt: TGTGCCATCAGCCAGGGAGTAAATACGCAGTATTTT

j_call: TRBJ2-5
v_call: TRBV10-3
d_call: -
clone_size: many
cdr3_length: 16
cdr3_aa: CAISVGGGGTQETQYF
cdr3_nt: TGTGCCATCAGTGTCGGAGGGGGCGGGACCCAAGAGACCCAGTACTTC

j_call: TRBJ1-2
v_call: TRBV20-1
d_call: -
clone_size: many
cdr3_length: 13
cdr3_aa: CSARDDLNYGYTF
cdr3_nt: TGCAGTGCTAGGGACGATTTAAACTATGGCTACACCTTC

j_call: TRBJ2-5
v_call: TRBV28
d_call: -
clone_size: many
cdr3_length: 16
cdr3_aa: CASSHSTGSYQETQYF
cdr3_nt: TGTGCCAGCAGTCACTCCACAGGGTCTTACCAAGAGACCCAGTACTTC

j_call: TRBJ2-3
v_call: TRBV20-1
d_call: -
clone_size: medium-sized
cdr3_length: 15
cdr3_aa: CSALDTGRTTDTQYF
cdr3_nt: TGCAGTGCCCTAGACACCGGACGGACAACAGATACGCAGTATTTT

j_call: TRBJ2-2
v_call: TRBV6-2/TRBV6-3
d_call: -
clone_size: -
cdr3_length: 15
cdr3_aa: CASQAGNAPVEELFF
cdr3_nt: TGTGCCAGCCAGGCGGGTAACGCGCCGGTAGAGGAGCTGTTTTTT

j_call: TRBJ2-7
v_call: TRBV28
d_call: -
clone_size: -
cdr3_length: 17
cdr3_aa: CASSFTLGEPGSHEQYF
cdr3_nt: TGTGCCAGCAGCTTCACTTTGGGGGAGCCCGGGTCCCACGAGCAGTACTTC

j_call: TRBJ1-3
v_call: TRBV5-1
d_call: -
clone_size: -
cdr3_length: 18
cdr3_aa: CASSLATEYAVSGNTIYF
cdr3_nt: TGCGCCAGCAGCTTGGCTACCGAATACGCAGTGTCTGGAAACACCATATATTTT

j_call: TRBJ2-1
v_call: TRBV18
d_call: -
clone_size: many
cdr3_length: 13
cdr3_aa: CASSPEASYEQFF
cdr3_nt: TGTGCCAGCTCACCCGAGGCTAGCTATGAGCAGTTCTTC

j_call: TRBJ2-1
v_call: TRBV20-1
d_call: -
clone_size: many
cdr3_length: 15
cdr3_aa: CSARDQGTLNNEQFF
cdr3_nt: TGCAGTGCTAGAGATCAGGGGACCCTTAACAATGAGCAGTTCTTC

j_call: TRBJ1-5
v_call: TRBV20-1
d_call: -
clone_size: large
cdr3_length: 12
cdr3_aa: CSATPFNQPQHF
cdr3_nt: TGCAGTGCTACGCCGTTCAATCAGCCCCAGCATTTT

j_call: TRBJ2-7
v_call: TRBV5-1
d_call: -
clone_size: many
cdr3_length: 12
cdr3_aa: CASSTAPYEQYF
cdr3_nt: TGCGCCAGCAGTACGGCGCCCTACGAGCAGTACTTC

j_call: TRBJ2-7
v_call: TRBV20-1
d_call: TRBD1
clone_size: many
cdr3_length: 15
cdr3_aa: CSANDLGQDFYEQYF
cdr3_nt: TGCAGTGCTAACGATCTAGGACAGGATTTCTACGAGCAGTACTTC

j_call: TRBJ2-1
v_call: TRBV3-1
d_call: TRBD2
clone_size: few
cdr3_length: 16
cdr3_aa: CASSQGRSGSLNEQFF
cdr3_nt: TGTGCCAGCAGCCAAGGACGGAGCGGGAGCTTGAATGAGCAGTTCTTC

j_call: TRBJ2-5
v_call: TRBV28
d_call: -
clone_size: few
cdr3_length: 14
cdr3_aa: CASSLSPREETQYF
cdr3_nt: TGTGCCAGCAGTTTATCCCCCAGGGAGGAGACCCAGTACTTC